This is a list of T cell receptor beta chains from one sample in a study of T cells in Graves' hyperthyroidism and ophthalmopathy. Each CDR3 protein gets one entry after TCRdb re-called the multiplex PCR reads with MiXCR. The sample consists of roughly 180,000 distinct CDR3 sequences, more than 15% of them appearing once. Sequenced: blood. The receptors were gathered from a woman in her fifties or sixties with Graves' hyperthyroidism. Each CDR3 is given with its conserved first and last residue. The order of the fields is J gene, clone size, D gene, V gene, CDR3 DNA, CDR3 protein. D genes are given only for firm matches. Clone sizes are given selectively: once, few, many, or a class where the clone is expanded.

TRBJ2-3 | many | TRBD2 | TRBV20-1 | TGCAGTGCTGATACTAGCGGGGGGCTTAGCACAGATACGCAGTATTTT | CSADTSGGLSTDTQYF
TRBJ2-3 | many | . | TRBV7-9 | TGTGCCAGCAGCTTAGTCCCCCTTACGTTGGATACGCAGTATTTT | CASSLVPLTLDTQYF
TRBJ1-4 | few | . | TRBV5-1 | TGCGCCAGCAGCCCCCTTGCCAGTAACAACGAAAAACTGTTTTTT | CASSPLASNNEKLFF
TRBJ2-1 | many | TRBD2 | TRBV27 | TGTGCCAGCAGCCCGGTCGTAGCGGGGGGGGTAGGTGAGCAGTTCTTC | CASSPVVAGGVGEQFF
TRBJ2-7 | many | . | TRBV2 | TGTGCCAGCAGTGAAGTCAGGCTCAGCTCCTACGAGCAGTACTTC | CASSEVRLSSYEQYF
TRBJ1-1 | . | . | TRBV5-5 | TGTGCCAGCAGCTTGAGGGGTGAAGCTTTCTTT | CASSLRGEAFF
TRBJ1-5 | many | TRBD1 | TRBV6-2/TRBV6-3 | TGTGCCAGCAGTTACGCGACAGGGGGCTGGTTCGGCAATCAACCCCAGCATTTT | CASSYATGGWFGNQPQHF
TRBJ2-7 | many | . | TRBV7-2 | TGTGCCAGCAGCCTAACCTCTGACTCCTACGAGCAGTACTTC | CASSLTSDSYEQYF
TRBJ1-5 | many | . | TRBV2 | TGTGCCAGCAGTGAAATCGGAAATAGCAATCAGCCCCAGCATTTT | CASSEIGNSNQPQHF
TRBJ2-7 | many | . | TRBV15 | TGTGCCACCAGCAGGCCCGAGGCCTACGAGCAGTACTTC | CATSRPEAYEQYF
TRBJ2-1 | many | . | TRBV11-3 | TGTGCCAGCAGCGATAGAGAGGTTGGTGAGCAGTTCTTC | CASSDREVGEQFF
TRBJ1-2 | many | . | TRBV20-1 | TGCAGTGCTAGAGACCTTGGCAGCGACTATGGCTACACCTTC | CSARDLGSDYGYTF
TRBJ2-1 | many | TRBD2 | TRBV19 | TGTGCCAGTAGTAGCGGGGGGGATGTATCCTACAATGAGCAGTTCTTC | CASSSGGDVSYNEQFF
TRBJ2-2 | many | TRBD2 | TRBV7-8 | TGTGCCAGCAGCGCGGGGACTAGCTGGGAGAGGAACACCGGGGAGCTGTTTTTT | CASSAGTSWERNTGELFF
TRBJ2-7 | many | . | TRBV7-6 | TGTGCCAGCAGCCCGCGACCCGAGAGGCGGTCGGACGAGCAGTACTTC | CASSPRPERRSDEQYF
TRBJ2-3 | . | TRBD2 | TRBV11-2 | TGTGCCAGCAGCTCTCAAGGCCGTATAGCGGGGGGCTCAGATACGCAGTATTTT | CASSSQGRIAGGSDTQYF
TRBJ1-1 | many | . | TRBV7-2 | TGTGCCAGTCGTGGGGGGGAGAACACTGAAGCTTTCTTT | CASRGGENTEAFF
TRBJ2-7 | many | . | TRBV20-1 | TGCAGTGCTAGAGATCCGCGGGGCCTTAGGCGGGAGCAGTACTTC | CSARDPRGLRREQYF
TRBJ2-7 | many | . | TRBV11-3 | TGTGCCAGCAGCCCGACAGAGAATTCCTACGAGCAGTACTTC | CASSPTENSYEQYF
TRBJ2-5 | many | . | TRBV18 | TGTGCCAGCTCACCAAAGGAGACCCAGTACTTC | CASSPKETQYF
TRBJ1-2 | many | . | TRBV11-2 | TGTGCCAGCAGCCCCCCAGGACAGTATAACTATGGCTACACCTTC | CASSPPGQYNYGYTF
TRBJ2-2 | many | TRBD2 | TRBV11-2 | TGTGCCAGCAGCTTAGTGGCCGGGGGGATCACCGGGGAGCTGTTTTTT | CASSLVAGGITGELFF
TRBJ1-1 | many | . | TRBV7-2 | TGTGCCAGCAGCCTGGATCCGTTCAACACTGAAGCTTTCTTT | CASSLDPFNTEAFF
TRBJ1-5 | many | . | TRBV9 | TGTGCCAGCAGCCTCTTCGGGGAAAGCAATCAGCCCCAGCATTTT | CASSLFGESNQPQHF
TRBJ2-2 | many | . | TRBV12-3/TRBV12-4 | TGTGCCAGCAGTTCGGGGTGGGTCGGGGAGCTGTTTTTT | CASSSGWVGELFF
TRBJ2-6 | . | TRBD1 | TRBV5-6 | TGTGCCAGCAGCTTCAACAGGGGCTCCTCTGGGGCCAACGTCCTGACTTTC | CASSFNRGSSGANVLTF
TRBJ2-1 | many | . | TRBV5-1 | TGCGCCAGCAGCTTGGGACCGAGCTACAATGAGCAGTTCTTC | CASSLGPSYNEQFF
TRBJ2-7 | many | . | TRBV5-1 | TGCGCCAGCAGGAAACCGGGACAAGGACCCTACGAGCAGTACTTC | CASRKPGQGPYEQYF
TRBJ2-3 | . | TRBD2 | TRBV9 | TGTGCCAGCAGCGTAGTGGGACTAGCGTCAACGGATACGCAGTATTTT | CASSVVGLASTDTQYF
TRBJ2-1 | many | TRBD1 | TRBV14 | TGTGCCAGCAGCCAAGGATACAGGGGGTTATACAATGAGCAGTTCTTC | CASSQGYRGLYNEQFF
TRBJ2-7 | . | . | TRBV2 | TGTGCCAGCAGGGGCACTGCCTACGAGCAGTACTTC | CASRGTAYEQYF
TRBJ2-3 | . | . | TRBV9 | TGTGCCAGCAGCGGGCACAGAGATACGCAGTATTTT | CASSGHRDTQYF
TRBJ1-2 | once | . | TRBV4-1 | TGCGCCAGCAGCCAAACCGGACAGATCTATGGCTACACCTTC | CASSQTGQIYGYTF
TRBJ1-1 | many | . | TRBV7-3 | TGTGCCAGCAGCCTAGCCTCGGGCACTGAAGCTTTCTTT | CASSLASGTEAFF
TRBJ2-7 | many | . | TRBV6-5 | TGTGCCAGCAGTTACGCCGGGGGGCCTCCATCCTACGAGCAGTACTTC | CASSYAGGPPSYEQYF
TRBJ1-1 | many | TRBD1 | TRBV2 | TGTGCCAGCAGCGTCCCACAGGGGAGGGGCACTGAAGCTTTCTTT | CASSVPQGRGTEAFF